The next 17 T cell receptor beta chains were all read from a single sample in a study of control samples from healthy donors and cancer patients. Here immunoSEQ multiplex PCR was the method, and the copy in TCRdb shows in-frame clones only, minus some. This repertoire shows tens of thousands of clones, less than 90% found once; its top ten account for under 15%. Sequencing input: blood. Every receptor here comes from an older woman in good health.

V gene TRBV5-1 combines with J gene TRBJ1-2; D is unclear. Trimming took 6 bases from V and 3 from J, leaving 21 bases between them. This CDR3 has 16 amino acids. Germline V gene lookup returns CDR1 SGHRS and CDR2 YFSETQ. CDR3 loop: CASTDRLGVLHYGYTF. Here the CDR3 DNA reads TGCGCCAGCACCGACCGATTAGGAGTACTGCACTATGGCTACACCTTC.

V usage is TRBV5-5 and J usage is TRBJ2-1; D is ambiguous. Germline assignment: CDR1 SGHKS and CDR2 YYEKEE (reference sequence). V was clipped by 0 bases and J by 8 bases, with 6 bases between them. This CDR3 is 12 amino acids long. The DNA of the CDR3 is TGTGCCAGCAGCTTGGTTATAGATGAGCAGTTCTTC. This codes for CASSLVIDEQFF.

The CDR3 spells CASSLDPVSSYEQYF. The CDR3 DNA reads TGTGCCAGCAGCTTAGACCCAGTTAGCTCCTACGAGCAGTACTTC. This chain joins TRBV7-2 and TRBJ2-7; the D is unclear. V was pared by 1 base and J by 0 bases, with 10 bases between. The CDR3 has 15 amino acids. Germline V gives CDR1 SGHTA, CDR2 FQGNSA.

This clone appeared a single time. The chain joins TRBV11-1 to TRBJ1-5; D unclear. The CDR3 has 13 amino acids. V lost 5 bases to trimming and J lost 8 bases, with 13 bases between them. Looked up from germline, CDR1 is SGHAT and CDR2 is FQDESV (reference sequence). CDR3 protein: CASSTSGDEPQHF. CDR3 sequence (DNA): TGTGCCAGCAGCACAAGCGGAGATGAGCCCCAGCATTTT.

The V gene is TRBV27, the J gene TRBJ2-5; D is possibly TRBD2 (5 bases). CDR3 length: 14 residues. V lost 1 base, J lost 4 bases, and 10 bases lay in between. CDR1 and CDR2 from the germline V gene are MNHEY and SMNVEV (reference sequence). In DNA form, the CDR3 reads TGTGCCAGCAGTTTATTCGGGGATGCAGAGACCCAGTACTTC. Residues: CASSLFGDAETQYF.

This clone was observed a few times. The V gene is TRBV6-1, the J gene TRBJ2-7, with D maybe TRBD1 (6 bases). Looked up from germline, CDR1 is MNHNS and CDR2 is SASEGT. The CDR3 totals 17 residues. V was clipped by 3 bases and J by 5 bases, with 23 bases between them. CDR3: CASSDSFGDTPWNEQYF. The CDR3 DNA sequence: TGTGCCAGCAGTGATTCGTTTGGGGACACCCCTTGGAACGAGCAGTACTTC.

The chain carries TRBV6-5 and TRBJ1-2, with a possible D match to TRBD1 (5 bases). The CDR3 is made up of 15 amino acids. Trimming stripped 5 bases from V and 3 bases from J, with 16 bases between. Germline V lookup: CDR1 MNHEY, CDR2 SVGAGI. The CDR3 loop reads CASSQGPAAHYGYTF. For the CDR3, the DNA is TGTGCCAGCAGTCAGGGACCCGCGGCCCACTATGGCTACACCTTC.

The chain combines TRBV6-1 with TRBJ1-5, with unresolved D. CDR1 MNHNS and CDR2 SASEGT come from the germline V gene. Trimming left V 1 base short and J 4 bases short, with 11 bases between. This CDR3 region has 15 residues. CDR3 nucleotide sequence: TGTGCCAGCAGTGAAGTAAGCGGTGGGAATCAGCCCCAGCATTTT. Its translation: CASSEVSGGNQPQHF.

This CDR3 is CAWSVSISLGEGSEKLFF. CDR3 coding DNA: TGTGCCTGGAGTGTTTCCATATCCTTGGGTGAGGGTAGTGAAAAACTGTTTTTT. This chain links TRBV30 with TRBJ1-4; no firm D call. Germline V lookup: CDR1 GTSNPN, CDR2 SVGIG (reference sequence). V was clipped by 0 bases and J by 7 bases, with 24 bases between them. The CDR3 loop spans 18 amino acids.

This rearrangement joins TRBV18 to TRBJ1-2; D is uncertain. The CDR3 has 15 residues. The V gene lost 1 base and the J gene lost 0 bases, with 9 bases spanning the gap. CDR1 is KGHSH and CDR2 is LQKENI in the germline V gene. As DNA, the CDR3 is TGTGCCAGCTCACCACAGAGGGCTGCTAACTATGGCTACACCTTC. Its protein product is CASSPQRAANYGYTF.

The table lists this clone with a count of one. The rearrangement uses TRBV6-4 and TRBJ2-7, with D possibly TRBD1 on 6 matching bases. CDR3 length: 13 residues. Looked up from germline, CDR1 is MRHNA and CDR2 is SNTAGT. CDR3 sequence reads: CASSWRQAYEQYF. The CDR3 nucleotides read TGTGCGTCGTCCTGGAGACAGGCTTACGAGCAGTACTTC.

The V gene is TRBV7-9, the J gene TRBJ1-1; no firm D call. Germline-derived CDR1 and CDR2 are SEHNR and FQNEAQ (reference sequence). Trimming left V 7 bases short and J 4 bases short, with 13 bases between. The CDR3 is 13 amino acids. The CDR3 reads CASNLMGGTEAFF. The CDR3 nucleotides are TGTGCCAGCAACCTTATGGGTGGCACTGAAGCTTTCTTT. Using reference TRBV7-9 and TRBJ1-1 for the parts outside the CDR3, the full variable domain is DTGVSQNPRHKITKRGQNVTFRCDPISEHNRLYWYRQTLGQGPEFLTYFQNEAQLEKSRLLSDRFSAERPKGSFSTLEIQRTEQGDSAMYLCASNLMGGTEAFFGQGTRLTVV.

In its sample, this clone was seen a few times. The chain carries TRBV11-2 and TRBJ2-1, with no clear D. V was pared by 0 bases and J by 1 base, with 16 bases between. Germline V gene data show CDR1 as SGHAT and CDR2 as FQNNGV. There are 18 residues in the CDR3. The CDR3, as DNA: TGTGCCAGCAGCTTAGATGGTATATTTGGGTGGTCCTACAATGAGCAGTTCTTC. Its translation is CASSLDGIFGWSYNEQFF. Full variable domain (missing parts from reference TRBV11-2 and TRBJ2-1): EAGVAQSPRYKIIEKRQSVAFWCNPISGHATLYWYQQILGQGPKLLIQFQNNGVVDDSQLPKDRFSAERLKGVDSTLKIQPAKLEDSAVYLCASSLDGIFGWSYNEQFFGPGTRLTVL.

This clone was found once. J is TRBJ1-1 and V is TRBV7-3; 7 nucleotides agree with TRBD1. J was trimmed by 5 bases and V by 3 bases; bases with no gene match: 3. CDR3 length: 13 residues. Germline CDR1 SGHTA, CDR2 FQGTGA. Written as DNA, the CDR3 is TGTGCCAGCAGCTTCAACAGGGGTACTGAAGCTTTCTTT. This codes for CASSFNRGTEAFF.

The chain is built from TRBV9 and TRBJ1-5; 8 nucleotides match TRBD1. The CDR3 has 15 residues. Germline-derived CDR1 and CDR2 are SGDLS and YYNGEE. The J segment lost 6 bases and the V segment lost 3 bases, leaving 8 bases of the junction unmatched. The CDR3 loop reads CASSADDRGFQPQHF. In DNA, the CDR3 is TGTGCCAGCAGCGCCGATGACAGGGGTTTTCAGCCCCAGCATTTT.

The chain is built from TRBV18 and TRBJ1-1; D remains unclear. The CDR3 is 14 residues long. Between the trimmed V and J ends, which lost 1 base and 0 bases, there was a span of 6 bases. Germline lookup yields CDR1 KGHSH and CDR2 LQKENI. The CDR3 bases are TGTGCCAGCTCACCACTGACATTGAACACTGAAGCTTTCTTT. Its protein is CASSPLTLNTEAFF.

By frequency in the sample, this clone is medium-sized. V is TRBV7-6 and J is TRBJ2-7, with TRBD2 as a possible D gene (6 bases). This CDR3 contains 14 residues. Per germline, CDR1 SGHVS and CDR2 FNYEAQ. The ends were cut back, 5 bases at V and 5 bases at J, with 16 bases in the middle. CDR3 coding DNA: TGTGCCAGCAGCCCCCGACTAGGTGGCGACGAGCAGTACTTC. Translating gives CASSPRLGGDEQYF.